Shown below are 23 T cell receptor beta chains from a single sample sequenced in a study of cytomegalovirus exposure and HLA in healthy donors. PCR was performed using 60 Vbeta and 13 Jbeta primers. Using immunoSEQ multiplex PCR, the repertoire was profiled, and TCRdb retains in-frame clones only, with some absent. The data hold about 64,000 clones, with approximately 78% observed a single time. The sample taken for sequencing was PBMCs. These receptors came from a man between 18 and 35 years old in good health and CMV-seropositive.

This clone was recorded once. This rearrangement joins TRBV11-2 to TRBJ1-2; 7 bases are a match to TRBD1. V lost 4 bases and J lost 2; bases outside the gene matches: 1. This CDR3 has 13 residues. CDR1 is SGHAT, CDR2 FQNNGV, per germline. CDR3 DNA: TGTGCCAGCAGCTCACAGGGGAACTATGGCTACACCTTC. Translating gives CASSSQGNYGYTF.

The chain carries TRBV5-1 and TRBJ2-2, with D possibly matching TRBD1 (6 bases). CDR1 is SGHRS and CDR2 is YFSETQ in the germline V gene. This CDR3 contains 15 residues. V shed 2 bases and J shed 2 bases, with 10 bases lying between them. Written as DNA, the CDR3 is TGCGCCAGCAGCTTCCCGACAGGAAACACCGGGGAGCTGTTTTTT. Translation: CASSFPTGNTGELFF.

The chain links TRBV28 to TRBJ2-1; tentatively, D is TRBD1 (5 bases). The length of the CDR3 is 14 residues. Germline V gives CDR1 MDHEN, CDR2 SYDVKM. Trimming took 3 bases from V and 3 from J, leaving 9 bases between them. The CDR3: CASSLGQLYNEQFF. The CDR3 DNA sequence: TGTGCCAGCAGTTTGGGGCAGCTCTACAATGAGCAGTTCTTC.

CDR3 region: CASSQESLSTDTQYF. The CDR3 DNA is TGCGCCAGCAGCCAAGAGAGTCTTTCCACAGATACGCAGTATTTT. This chain uses TRBV4-1 with TRBJ2-3; D unclear. V lost 0 bases and J lost 2, with 9 bases in between. The germline CDR1 and CDR2 sequences are MGHRA and YSYEKL. The CDR3 has 15 residues.

The CDR3 loop reads CASSESGQGSTDTQYF. CDR3 DNA: TGCGCCAGCAGTGAGTCGGGACAGGGTAGTACAGATACGCAGTATTTT. V and J are TRBV10-2 and TRBJ2-3, with 9 bases fitting TRBD1. The CDR3 spans 16 residues. The V gene's germline CDR1 is WSHSY and CDR2 SAAADI. V lost 0 bases, J lost 3 bases, and 4 bases stayed unmatched.

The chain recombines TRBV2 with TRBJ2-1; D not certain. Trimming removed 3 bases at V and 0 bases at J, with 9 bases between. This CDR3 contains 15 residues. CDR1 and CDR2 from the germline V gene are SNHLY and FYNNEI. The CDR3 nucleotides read TGTGCCAGCAGTGATCAGGATAGCTCCTACAATGAGCAGTTCTTC. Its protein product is CASSDQDSSYNEQFF.

In nucleotides, the CDR3 is TGTGCCAGTAGTCTCGATGTGCCGACGACAGGGGCAACTCAGGGCTACACCTTC. Its translation: CASSLDVPTTGATQGYTF. The chain employs TRBV19 and TRBJ1-2, with 8 bases matching TRBD1. V shed 5 bases, J shed 8 bases, and the junction held 22 bases outside the gene matches. The CDR3 extends over 18 amino acids. Germline V CDR1 and CDR2: LNHDA, SQIVND (reference sequence).

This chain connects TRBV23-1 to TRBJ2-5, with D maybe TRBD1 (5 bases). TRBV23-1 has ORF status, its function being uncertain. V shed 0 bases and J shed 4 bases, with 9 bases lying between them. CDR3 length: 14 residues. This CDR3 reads CASSQSKGIETQYF. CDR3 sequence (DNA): TGCGCCAGCAGTCAATCAAAGGGGATAGAGACCCAGTACTTC.

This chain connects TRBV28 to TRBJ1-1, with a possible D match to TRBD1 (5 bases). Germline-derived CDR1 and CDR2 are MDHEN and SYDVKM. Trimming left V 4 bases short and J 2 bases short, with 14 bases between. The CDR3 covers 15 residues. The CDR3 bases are TGTGCCAGCAGTTGGTGGGGCGCTTATAACACTGAAGCTTTCTTT. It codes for CASSWWGAYNTEAFF.

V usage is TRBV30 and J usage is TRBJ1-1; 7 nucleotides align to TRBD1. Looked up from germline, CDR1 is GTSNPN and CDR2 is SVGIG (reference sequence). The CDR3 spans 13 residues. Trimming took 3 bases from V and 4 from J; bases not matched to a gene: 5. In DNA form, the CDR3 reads TGTGCCTGGAGAGCGGCAGGGGGCACTGAAGCTTTCTTT. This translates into CAWRAAGGTEAFF. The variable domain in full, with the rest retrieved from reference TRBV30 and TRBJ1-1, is SQTIHQWPATLVQPVGSPLSLECTVEGTSNPNLYWYRQAAGRGLQLLFYSVGIGQISSEVPQNLSASRPQDRQFILSSKKLLLSDSGFYLCAWRAAGGTEAFFGQGTRLTVV.

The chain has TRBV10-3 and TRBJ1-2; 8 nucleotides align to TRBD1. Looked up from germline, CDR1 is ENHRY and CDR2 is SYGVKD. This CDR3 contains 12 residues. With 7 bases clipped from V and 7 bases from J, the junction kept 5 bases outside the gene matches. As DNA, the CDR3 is TGTGCCATCACAAACGGACAGGGTGGCTACACCTTC. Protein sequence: CAITNGQGGYTF.

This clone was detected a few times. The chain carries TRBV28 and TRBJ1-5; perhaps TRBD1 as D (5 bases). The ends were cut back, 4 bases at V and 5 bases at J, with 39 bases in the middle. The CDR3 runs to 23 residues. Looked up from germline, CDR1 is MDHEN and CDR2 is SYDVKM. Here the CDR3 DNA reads TGTGCCAGCAGTTCACCCTCTTGGTTGGTGACTTCCCGTGTGGGGGAGGATCATCAGCCCCAGCATTTT. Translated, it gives CASSSPSWLVTSRVGEDHQPQHF.

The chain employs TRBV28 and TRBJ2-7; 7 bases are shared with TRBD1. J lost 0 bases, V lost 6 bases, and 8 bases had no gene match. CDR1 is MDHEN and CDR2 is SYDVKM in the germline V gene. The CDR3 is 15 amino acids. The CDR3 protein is CASSFSQGTSYEQYF. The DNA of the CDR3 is TGTGCCAGCAGCTTTTCACAGGGGACCTCCTACGAGCAGTACTTC.

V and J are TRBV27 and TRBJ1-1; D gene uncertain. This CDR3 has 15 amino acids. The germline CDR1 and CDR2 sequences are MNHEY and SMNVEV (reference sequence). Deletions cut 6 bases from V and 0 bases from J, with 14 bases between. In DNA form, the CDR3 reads TGTGCCAGCAGCCTCCGCGTGTCGCTGAACACTGAAGCTTTCTTT. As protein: CASSLRVSLNTEAFF.

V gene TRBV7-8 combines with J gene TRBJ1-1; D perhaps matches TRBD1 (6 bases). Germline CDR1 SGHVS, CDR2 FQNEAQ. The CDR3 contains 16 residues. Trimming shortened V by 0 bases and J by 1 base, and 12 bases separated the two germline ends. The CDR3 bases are TGTGCCAGCAGCTTAGCCCCTGGGACACCGAACACTGAAGCTTTCTTT. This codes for CASSLAPGTPNTEAFF.

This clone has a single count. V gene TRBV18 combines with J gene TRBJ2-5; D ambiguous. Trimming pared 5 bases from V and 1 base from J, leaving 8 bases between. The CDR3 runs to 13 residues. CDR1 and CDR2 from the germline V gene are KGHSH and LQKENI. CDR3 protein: CASSAGSQETQYF. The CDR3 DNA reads TGTGCCAGCTCAGCCGGGTCCCAAGAGACCCAGTACTTC.

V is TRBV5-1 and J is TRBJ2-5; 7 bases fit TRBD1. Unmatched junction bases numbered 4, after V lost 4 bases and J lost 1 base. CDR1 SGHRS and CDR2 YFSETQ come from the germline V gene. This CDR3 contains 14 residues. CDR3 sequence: CASSPGTVQETQYF. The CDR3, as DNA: TGCGCCAGCAGCCCCGGGACAGTCCAAGAGACCCAGTACTTC.

The chain's CDR3 is CASSGGSYEQYF. In DNA form, the CDR3 reads TGTGCCAGCAGCGGGGGCTCCTACGAGCAGTACTTC. V and J are TRBV6-5 and TRBJ2-7, with a possible D match to TRBD2 (6 bases). Germline lookup yields CDR1 MNHEY and CDR2 SVGAGI. CDR3 length: 12 amino acids. V was trimmed by 6 bases and J by 0 bases, leaving 6 bases between them.

The CDR3 loop is CSGLTVNYGYTF. CDR3 coding DNA: TGCAGCGGTCTGACAGTTAACTATGGCTACACCTTC. The chain links TRBV29-1 to TRBJ1-2, with D possibly matching TRBD1 (5 bases). Per the germline V gene, CDR1 is SQVTM and CDR2 is ANQGSEA. The CDR3 has 12 amino acids. V lost 7 bases and J 1 base, leaving 10 bases between the germline ends.

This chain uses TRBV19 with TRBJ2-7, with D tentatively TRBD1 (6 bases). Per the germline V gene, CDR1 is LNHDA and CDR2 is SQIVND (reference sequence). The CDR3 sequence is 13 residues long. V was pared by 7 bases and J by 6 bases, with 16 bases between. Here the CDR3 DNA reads TGTGCCAGTAACGACAGGTTATCAGGCGAGCAGTACTTC. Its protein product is CASNDRLSGEQYF. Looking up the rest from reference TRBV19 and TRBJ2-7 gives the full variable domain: DGGITQSPKYLFRKEGQNVTLSCEQNLNHDAMYWYRQDPGQGLRLIYYSQIVNDFQKGDIAEGYSVSREKKESFPLTVTSAQKNPTAFYLCASNDRLSGEQYFGPGTRLTVT.

The CDR3 spells CASSYTTGGPYEQYF. The CDR3 DNA sequence: TGTGCCAGCAGTTACACGACGGGGGGGCCCTACGAGCAGTACTTC. The chain carries TRBV6-6 and TRBJ2-7; 8 nucleotides line up with TRBD2. This CDR3 is 15 amino acids long. The V gene end was trimmed by 2 bases and the J gene end by 2 bases; junction bases not matched to a gene: 5. Germline values: CDR1 MNHNY, CDR2 SVGAGI (reference sequence).

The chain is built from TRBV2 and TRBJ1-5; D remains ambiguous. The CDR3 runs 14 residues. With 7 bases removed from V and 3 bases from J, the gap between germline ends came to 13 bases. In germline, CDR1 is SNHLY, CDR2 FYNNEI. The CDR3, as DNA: TGTGCCAGCACGGCCCTGGGAGCCAATCAGCCCCAGCATTTT. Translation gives CASTALGANQPQHF.

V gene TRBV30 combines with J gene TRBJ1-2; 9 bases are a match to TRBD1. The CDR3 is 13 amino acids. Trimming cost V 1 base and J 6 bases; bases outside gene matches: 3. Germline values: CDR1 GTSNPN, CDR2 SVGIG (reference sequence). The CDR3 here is CAWSAQGADGYTF. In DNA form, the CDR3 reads TGTGCCTGGAGTGCACAGGGGGCTGATGGCTACACCTTC.